These 20 T cell receptor beta chains originate from one sample sequenced in a study of blood T cell repertoires in COVID-19. TCRdb's table, derived via immunoSEQ multiplex PCR, lists solely in-frame clones and lacks some. The data show around 180,000 clones, approximately 89% seen once. Sequences were obtained from peripheral blood. The receptors here all came from a man aged 40-49 years with active or convalescent COVID-19.

The chain links TRBV7-9 to TRBJ1-1, with D possibly TRBD1 on 5 matching bases. V was trimmed by 5 bases and J by 4 bases, leaving 14 bases between them. The germline gives CDR1 SEHNR, CDR2 FQNEAQ (reference sequence). The CDR3 runs to 14 residues. The CDR3 nucleotides read TGTGCCAGCAGCCCTGGGGGGGAGAGCACTGAAGCTTTCTTT. It yields the protein CASSPGGESTEAFF.

The chain is built from TRBV7-9 and TRBJ2-1; 13 bases align to TRBD2. The CDR3 length is 18 residues. V was clipped by 5 bases and J by 0 bases; unmatched bases: 7. Germline V gene data show CDR1 as SEHNR and CDR2 as FQNEAQ (reference sequence). CDR3 protein: CASSPGLAGASSYNEQFF. The CDR3 nucleotides are TGTGCCAGCAGCCCCGGACTAGCGGGGGCGAGCTCCTACAATGAGCAGTTCTTC.

This chain links TRBV28 with TRBJ1-5; 7 nucleotides line up with TRBD1. Germline V gene sequence: CDR1 MDHEN, CDR2 SYDVKM. The CDR3 is 16 amino acids. J lost 4 bases, V lost 3 bases, and 9 bases had no gene match. This CDR3 is CASSFPPGQQNQPQHF. The CDR3 DNA reads TGTGCCAGCAGTTTCCCCCCGGGACAGCAAAATCAGCCCCAGCATTTT.

The sample holds a few counts of this clone. V is TRBV7-9 and J is TRBJ1-4; no clear D gene. CDR1 and CDR2 (germline): SEHNR, FQNEAQ (reference sequence). V was cut by 4 bases and J by 2 bases, with 11 bases left in between. The CDR3 has 15 amino acids. CDR3 coding DNA: TGTGCCAGCAGCTCGGTCCCTTCCACTAATGAAAAACTGTTTTTT. Translating gives CASSSVPSTNEKLFF.

The J gene is TRBJ2-5, the V gene TRBV5-4, with 7 bases aligning to TRBD2. Trimming took 3 bases from V and 1 from J; bases not matched to a gene: 3. The CDR3 runs to 14 residues. CDR1 and CDR2 from the germline V gene are SGHNT and YYREEE (reference sequence). The CDR3 is CASSSGTTQETQYF. CDR3 DNA: TGTGCCAGCAGCTCCGGGACTACCCAAGAGACCCAGTACTTC.

V usage is TRBV5-8 and J usage is TRBJ1-1, with 7 bases matching TRBD1. This CDR3 contains 18 residues. The germline gives CDR1 SGHTS, CDR2 YDEGEE. The junction had 23 bases not matched to a gene; V was cut back by 4 bases and J by 8 bases. In DNA, the CDR3 is TGTGCCAGCAGCCTAAGGAGGACAGGAGGGTGGTCTCGAGAAGAAGCTTTCTTT. Protein product: CASSLRRTGGWSREEAFF.

In regard to this clone: This may be a read error, as it is one base from a much larger clone. The genes are TRBV5-4 and TRBJ2-3; 11 bases are shared with TRBD1. The length of the CDR3 is 16 residues. Per the germline V gene, CDR1 is SGHNT and CDR2 is YYREEE (reference sequence). With V trimmed by 4 bases and J by 0 bases, 4 bases remained unmatched. The CDR3 region is CASSAGQGGSTDTQYF. The CDR3 nucleotides read TGTGCCAGCAGCGCGGGACAGGGGGGTAGCACAGATACGCAGTATTTT.

This rearrangement joins TRBV19 to TRBJ2-5, with D tentatively TRBD2 (5 bases). The CDR3 extends over 13 amino acids. The germline gives CDR1 LNHDA, CDR2 SQIVND (reference sequence). Trimming stripped 3 bases from V and 5 bases from J, with 10 bases between. CDR3 DNA sequence: TGTGCCAGTAGTATCACGGGAATGGAGACCCAGTACTTC. Translated, it gives CASSITGMETQYF.

The V call is TRBV15, the J call TRBJ1-1; D is perhaps TRBD1 (5 bases). V was trimmed by 3 bases and J by 2 bases, leaving 13 bases between them. Germline V lookup: CDR1 LNHNV, CDR2 YYDKDF (reference sequence). The CDR3 loop spans 15 amino acids. This CDR3 is CATSRGRQTNTEAFF. The CDR3 DNA sequence: TGTGCCACCAGCAGGGGTAGACAGACCAACACTGAAGCTTTCTTT.

This chain links TRBV7-6 with TRBJ2-5; no clear D. The V and J ends lost 0 bases and 2 bases respectively, with 10 bases between them. This CDR3 is 15 amino acids long. Germline CDR1 and CDR2: SGHVS and FNYEAQ. The CDR3 is CASSLARTAQETQYF. DNA for the CDR3: TGTGCCAGCAGCTTAGCACGTACAGCTCAAGAGACCCAGTACTTC.

Of note for this clone: A junction end diverges from the germline sequence, so it may reflect a read error. This chain connects TRBV18 to TRBJ1-3; TRBD1 matches 8 bases. The CDR3 is 12 amino acids. Germline V lookup: CDR1 KGHSH, CDR2 LQKENI. The CDR3 sequence is CASSMDRELLSF. CDR3 nucleotide sequence: TGTGCCAGCTCCATGGACAGGGAACTCCTCTCTTTT.

This chain connects TRBV29-1 to TRBJ1-1, with 10 nucleotides matching TRBD1. Trimming removed 7 bases from V and 5 bases from J; junction bases left unmatched: 22. Per germline, CDR1 SQVTM and CDR2 ANQGSEA. The CDR3 sequence is 18 residues long. The CDR3 sequence is CSALMGAAGTGVRTEAFF. The CDR3, as DNA: TGCAGCGCCCTGATGGGAGCAGCCGGGACAGGGGTACGAACTGAAGCTTTCTTT.

This rearrangement joins TRBV7-9 to TRBJ1-1, with a weak D call TRBD1 (5 bases). Trimming stripped 5 bases from V and 3 bases from J, with 25 bases between. CDR1 SEHNR and CDR2 FQNEAQ come from the germline V gene (reference sequence). This CDR3 has 18 residues. CDR3 in DNA: TGTGCCAGCAGCCCGGAGGGGAGAATTAGGGCCGGGGACACTGAAGCTTTCTTT. Translation gives CASSPEGRIRAGDTEAFF.

The chain employs TRBV30 and TRBJ1-6; D is unresolved. The CDR3 covers 15 residues. The germline V gene encodes CDR1 GTSNPN and CDR2 SVGIG (reference sequence). The V end lost 0 bases, the J end lost 6 bases, and 12 bases lay between the germline ends. The CDR3: CAWSVEYSGNSPLHF. CDR3 sequence (DNA): TGTGCCTGGAGTGTTGAGTACTCGGGTAATTCACCCCTCCACTTT.

The chain joins TRBV27 to TRBJ2-1, with D maybe TRBD1 (5 bases). The CDR3 covers 14 residues. The V end was cut by 5 bases, the J end by 4 bases, with 12 bases between. Germline CDR1 is MNHEY and CDR2 is SMNVEV (reference sequence). The CDR3 DNA sequence: TGTGCCAGCAGTGCGTGGACACATTACAATGAGCAGTTCTTC. Protein product: CASSAWTHYNEQFF.

The chain couples TRBV19 to TRBJ2-4; the match to TRBD1 covers 9 bases. V shed 4 bases and J 6 bases; nucleotides not matched to a gene: 1. Germline V gene lookup returns CDR1 LNHDA and CDR2 SQIVND (reference sequence). The CDR3 is 13 amino acids. In DNA form, the CDR3 reads TGTGCCAGTAGTACGGGACAGGGAAACATTCAGTACTTC. Translated: CASSTGQGNIQYF.

This chain uses TRBV5-4 with TRBJ1-2; 7 positions agree with TRBD1. V shed 4 bases and J 2 bases; nucleotides not matched to a gene: 11. The germline V gene has CDR1 SGHNT and CDR2 YYREEE (reference sequence). The CDR3 is 16 amino acids. The chain's CDR3 is CASSPSNRGGNYGYTF. Written as DNA, the CDR3 is TGTGCCAGCAGCCCAAGCAACAGGGGTGGAAACTATGGCTACACCTTC.

The chain is built from TRBV5-1 and TRBJ2-5; 13 bases are shared with TRBD2. Trimming removed 0 bases from V and 3 bases from J; junction bases left unmatched: 2. The CDR3 is made up of 16 amino acids. Germline CDR1 SGHRS, CDR2 YFSETQ. The CDR3 spells CASSLAGTSGEETQYF. The CDR3 coding sequence is TGCGCCAGCAGCTTGGCCGGGACTAGCGGGGAAGAGACCCAGTACTTC. Full variable domain (missing parts from reference TRBV5-1 and TRBJ2-5): KAGVTQTPRYLIKTRGQQVTLSCSPISGHRSVSWYQQTPGQGLQFLFEYFSETQRNKGNFPGRFSGRQFSNSRSEMNVSTLELGDSALYLCASSLAGTSGEETQYFGPGTRLLVL.

V and J are TRBV21-1 and TRBJ1-2; the D call TRBD1 from the table was never checked on the DNA. TRBV21-1 is described as a pseudogene. There are 14 residues in the CDR3. CDR3 sequence: CASSCDRSFYGYTF. CDR3 sequence (DNA): TGTGCCAGCAGCTGCGACAGGAGTTTCTATGGCTACACCTTC.

The rearrangement joins TRBV19 to TRBJ2-7, with D perhaps TRBD1 (6 bases). The CDR3 extends over 13 amino acids. With 8 bases removed from V and 1 base from J, the gap between germline ends came to 12 bases. CDR1 and CDR2 (germline): LNHDA, SQIVND (reference sequence). The CDR3 coding sequence is TGTGCCAGTGGGATACAGGGATCCTACGAGCAGTACTTC. This encodes CASGIQGSYEQYF.